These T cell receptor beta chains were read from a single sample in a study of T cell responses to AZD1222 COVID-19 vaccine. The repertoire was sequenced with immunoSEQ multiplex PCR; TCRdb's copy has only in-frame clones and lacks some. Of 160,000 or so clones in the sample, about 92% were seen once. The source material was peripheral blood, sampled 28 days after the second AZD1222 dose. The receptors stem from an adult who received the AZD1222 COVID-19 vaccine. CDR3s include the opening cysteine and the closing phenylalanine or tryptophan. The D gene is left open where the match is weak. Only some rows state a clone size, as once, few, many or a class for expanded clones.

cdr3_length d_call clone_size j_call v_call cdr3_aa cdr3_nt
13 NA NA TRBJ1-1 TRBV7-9 CASSFAEDAEAFF TGTGCCAGCAGCTTCGCTGAGGACGCTGAAGCTTTCTTT
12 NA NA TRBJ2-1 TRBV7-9 CASSLAYHEQFF TGTGCCAGCAGCTTAGCATATCATGAGCAGTTCTTC
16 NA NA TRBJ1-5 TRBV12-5 CASGTLTGSVNQPQHF TGTGCTAGTGGAACCTTAACAGGGAGTGTTAATCAGCCCCAGCATTTT
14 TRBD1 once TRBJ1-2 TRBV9 CASSNTGGGRGYTF TGTGCCAGCAGCAACACAGGGGGCGGAAGAGGCTACACCTTC
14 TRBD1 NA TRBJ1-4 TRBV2 CASLWDSHNEKLFF TGTGCCAGCCTTTGGGACAGCCATAATGAAAAACTGTTTTTT
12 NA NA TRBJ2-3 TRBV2 CASTLGGLNQYF TGTGCCAGCACCTTAGGGGGGCTCAATCAGTATTTT
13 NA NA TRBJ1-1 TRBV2 CATNLDRNTEAFF TGTGCCACCAATTTGGACAGGAACACTGAAGCTTTCTTT
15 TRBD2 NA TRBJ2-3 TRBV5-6 CASSSSGTSIDTQYF TGTGCCAGCAGCTCGTCCGGGACTAGCATTGATACGCAGTATTTT
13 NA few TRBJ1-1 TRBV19 CASSIEGDTEAFF TGTGCCAGTAGTATAGAAGGGGACACTGAAGCTTTCTTT
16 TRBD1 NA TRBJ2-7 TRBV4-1 CASSHRTQTGESEQYF TGCGCCAGCAGCCACCGAACCCAGACAGGGGAATCCGAGCAGTACTTC
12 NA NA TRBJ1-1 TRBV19 CASSIDAGYAFF TGTGCCAGTAGTATAGACGCGGGGTACGCTTTCTTT
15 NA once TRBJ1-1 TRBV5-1 CASSLRQSMNTEAFF TGCGCCAGCAGCTTGCGACAGAGCATGAACACTGAAGCTTTCTTT
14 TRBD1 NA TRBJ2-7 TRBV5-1 CASSPQGQSYEQYF TGCGCCAGCAGCCCCCAGGGACAGAGCTACGAGCAGTACTTC
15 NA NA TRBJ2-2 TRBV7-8 CASSLSGRSTGELFF TGTGCCAGCAGCTTGTCGGGGAGAAGCACCGGGGAGCTGTTTTTT
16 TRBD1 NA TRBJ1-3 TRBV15 CATSRGTGLSGNTIYF TGTGCCACCAGCAGGGGGACAGGACTCTCTGGAAACACCATATATTTT
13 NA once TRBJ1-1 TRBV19 CASSRLDGTEAFF TGTGCCAGTAGTCGCCTGGATGGTACTGAAGCTTTCTTT
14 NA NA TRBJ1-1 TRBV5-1 CASNLAGVNTEAFF TGCGCCAGCAACCTAGCGGGGGTGAACACTGAAGCTTTCTTT
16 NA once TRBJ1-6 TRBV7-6 CASSGQPGSNNSPLHF TGTGCCAGCAGCGGACAGCCCGGGAGTAATAATTCACCCCTCCACTTT
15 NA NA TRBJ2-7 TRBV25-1 CASSEWAGHSYEQYF TGTGCCAGCAGTGAATGGGCAGGGCACTCCTACGAGCAGTACTTC
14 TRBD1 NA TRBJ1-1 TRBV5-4 CASRSGQGNTEAFF TGTGCCAGCAGGTCCGGACAGGGGAACACTGAAGCTTTCTTT
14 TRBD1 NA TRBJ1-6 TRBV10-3 CATTGADRNSPLHF TGTGCCACTACAGGGGCCGATCGTAATTCACCCCTCCACTTT
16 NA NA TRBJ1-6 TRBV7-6 CASSLAPGFNNSPLHF TGTGCCAGCAGCTTAGCCCCAGGGTTTAATAATTCACCCCTCCACTTT
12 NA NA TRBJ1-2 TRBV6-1 CASSTMSVGYTF TGTGCCAGCAGTACAATGAGTGTTGGCTACACCTTC
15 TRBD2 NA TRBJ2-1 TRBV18 CASSPGLAGDNEQFF TGTGCCAGCTCACCAGGACTAGCGGGGGACAATGAGCAGTTCTTC
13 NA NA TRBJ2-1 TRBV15 CATSRDGSREQFF TGTGCCACCAGCAGAGACGGGAGCAGGGAGCAGTTCTTC
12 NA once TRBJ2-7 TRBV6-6 CASRAMGSEQYF TGTGCCAGCAGAGCCATGGGCAGCGAGCAGTACTTC
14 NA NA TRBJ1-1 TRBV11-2 CASSLGTDSIKAFF TGTGCCAGCAGCTTAGGGACAGACAGTATTAAAGCTTTCTTT
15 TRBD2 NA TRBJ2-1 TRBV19 CASSKAGLFYNEQFF TGTGCCAGTAGTAAAGCGGGGCTCTTTTACAATGAGCAGTTCTTC
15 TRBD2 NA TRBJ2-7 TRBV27 CASSFLGGEAYEQYF TGTGCCAGCAGTTTCCTGGGGGGGGAGGCCTACGAGCAGTACTTC
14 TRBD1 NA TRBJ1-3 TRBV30 CAWSLQGGGNTIYF TGTGCCTGGAGTCTGCAGGGGGGCGGAAACACCATATATTTT
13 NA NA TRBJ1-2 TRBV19 CASSTRDLDGYTF TGTGCCAGTAGTACCCGGGACCTGGATGGCTACACCTTC
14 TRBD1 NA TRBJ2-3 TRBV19 CASSGTGGVDTQYF TGTGCCAGTTCCGGGACAGGGGGGGTGGATACGCAGTATTTT
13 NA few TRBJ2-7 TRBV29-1 CSALSAGGYEQYF TGCAGCGCCCTAAGTGCAGGAGGCTACGAGCAGTACTTC
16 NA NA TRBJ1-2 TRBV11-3 CASSLDENNSNYGYTF TGTGCCAGCAGCTTAGATGAGAACAATTCTAACTATGGCTACACCTTC
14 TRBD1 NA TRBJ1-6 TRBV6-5 CASSDRDYNSPLHF TGTGCCAGTTCCGACAGGGACTATAATTCACCCCTCCACTTT
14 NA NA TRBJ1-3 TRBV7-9 CASSLERSGNTIYF TGTGCCAGCAGCTTAGAGAGGTCTGGAAACACCATATATTTT
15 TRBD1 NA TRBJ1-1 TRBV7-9 CASSPRTGGSPEAFF TGTGCCAGCAGCCCCCGGACAGGGGGCTCCCCTGAAGCTTTCTTT
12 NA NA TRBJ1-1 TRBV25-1 CASRGRVTEAFF TGTGCCAGCAGAGGCAGGGTCACTGAAGCTTTCTTT
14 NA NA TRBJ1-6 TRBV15 CATSRPLGDSPLHF TGTGCCACCAGCCGCCCTTTGGGGGATTCACCCCTCCACTTT
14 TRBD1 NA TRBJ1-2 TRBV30 CAWSGTGTNYGYTF TGTGCCTGGAGTGGGACAGGAACTAACTATGGCTACACCTTC
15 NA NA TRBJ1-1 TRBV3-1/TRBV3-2 CASSQELRGAAEAFF TGTGCCAGCAGCCAAGAATTGCGGGGGGCGGCTGAAGCTTTCTTT
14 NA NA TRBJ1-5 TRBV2 CASSATRAIQPQHF TGTGCCAGCAGTGCTACCAGGGCGATTCAGCCCCAGCATTTT
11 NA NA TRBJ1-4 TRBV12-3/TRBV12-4 CASSSNEKLFF TGTGCCAGCAGTTCAAATGAAAAACTGTTTTTT
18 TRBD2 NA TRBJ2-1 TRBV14 CASSQDPHASGGLTEQFF TGTGCCAGCAGCCAAGATCCCCATGCTAGCGGGGGGTTAACTGAGCAGTTCTTC
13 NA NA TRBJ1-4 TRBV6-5 CASSYSLLEKLFF TGTGCCAGCAGTTACAGTCTCCTTGAAAAACTGTTTTTT
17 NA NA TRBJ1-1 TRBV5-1 CASSSPQGVPLKGEAFF TGCGCCAGCAGCTCACCCCAAGGGGTTCCCCTTAAGGGTGAAGCTTTCTTT
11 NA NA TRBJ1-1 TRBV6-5 CATTQVSQAFF TGTGCCACCACACAGGTCTCTCAAGCTTTCTTT
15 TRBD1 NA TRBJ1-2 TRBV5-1 CASSTTGGSSYGYTF TGCGCCAGCAGCACCACAGGGGGTAGTAGCTATGGCTACACCTTC
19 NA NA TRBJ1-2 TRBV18 CASSPWEVGQHTSHYGYTF TGTGCCAGCTCACCGTGGGAGGTCGGACAACACACCTCGCACTATGGCTACACCTTC
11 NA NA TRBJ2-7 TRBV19 CASKRGYEQYF TGTGCCTCGAAACGGGGGTACGAGCAGTACTTC
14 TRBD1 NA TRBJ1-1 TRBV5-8 CASSLRTGFYPCPF TGTGCCAGCAGCTTACGGACAGGGTTTTACCCTTGTCCCTTT
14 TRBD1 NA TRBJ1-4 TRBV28 CASTGDRYYEKLFF TGTGCCAGCACCGGGGACAGGTACTATGAAAAACTGTTTTTT
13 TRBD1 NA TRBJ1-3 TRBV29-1 CSGGGTGGNTIYF TGCAGCGGCGGTGGGACAGGCGGAAACACCATATATTTT
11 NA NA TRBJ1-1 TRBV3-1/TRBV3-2 CASSHASEAFF TGTGCCAGCAGCCATGCCAGCGAAGCTTTCTTT
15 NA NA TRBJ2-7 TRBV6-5 CASSYGQDLSYEQYF TGTGCCAGCAGTTATGGGCAGGACCTTTCCTACGAGCAGTACTTC
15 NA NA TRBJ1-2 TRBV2 CASSERPGRQYGYTF TGTGCCAGCAGTGAGAGGCCTGGAAGGCAGTATGGCTACACCTTC
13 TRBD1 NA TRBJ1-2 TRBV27 CASNGQGASGYTF TGTGCCAGCAACGGACAGGGGGCTTCTGGCTACACCTTC
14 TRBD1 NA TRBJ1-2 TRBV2 CASRNRGLGYGYTF TGTGCCAGCAGAAACAGGGGGCTGGGGTATGGCTACACCTTC